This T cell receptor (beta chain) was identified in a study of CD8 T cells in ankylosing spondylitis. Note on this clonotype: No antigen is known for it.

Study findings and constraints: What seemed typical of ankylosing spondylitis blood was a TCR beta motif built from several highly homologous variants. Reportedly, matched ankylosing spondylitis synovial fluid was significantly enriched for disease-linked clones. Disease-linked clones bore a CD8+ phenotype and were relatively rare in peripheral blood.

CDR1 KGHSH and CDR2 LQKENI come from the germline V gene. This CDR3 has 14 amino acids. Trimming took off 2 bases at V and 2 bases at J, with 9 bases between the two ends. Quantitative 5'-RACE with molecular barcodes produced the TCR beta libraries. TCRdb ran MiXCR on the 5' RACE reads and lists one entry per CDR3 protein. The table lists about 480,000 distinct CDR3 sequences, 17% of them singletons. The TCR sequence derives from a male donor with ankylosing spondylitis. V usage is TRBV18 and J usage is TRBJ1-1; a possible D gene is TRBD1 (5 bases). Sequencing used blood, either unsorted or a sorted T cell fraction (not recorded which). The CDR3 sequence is CASSPGAINTEAFF. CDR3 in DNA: TGTGCCAGCTCACCAGGGGCTATCAACACTGAAGCTTTCTTT. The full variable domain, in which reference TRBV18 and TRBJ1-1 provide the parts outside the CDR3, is NAGVMQNPRHLVRRRGQEARLRCSPMKGHSHVYWYRQLPEEGLKFMVYLQKENIIDESGMPKERFSAEFPKEGPSILRIQQVVRGDSAAYFCASSPGAINTEAFFGQGTRLTVV.